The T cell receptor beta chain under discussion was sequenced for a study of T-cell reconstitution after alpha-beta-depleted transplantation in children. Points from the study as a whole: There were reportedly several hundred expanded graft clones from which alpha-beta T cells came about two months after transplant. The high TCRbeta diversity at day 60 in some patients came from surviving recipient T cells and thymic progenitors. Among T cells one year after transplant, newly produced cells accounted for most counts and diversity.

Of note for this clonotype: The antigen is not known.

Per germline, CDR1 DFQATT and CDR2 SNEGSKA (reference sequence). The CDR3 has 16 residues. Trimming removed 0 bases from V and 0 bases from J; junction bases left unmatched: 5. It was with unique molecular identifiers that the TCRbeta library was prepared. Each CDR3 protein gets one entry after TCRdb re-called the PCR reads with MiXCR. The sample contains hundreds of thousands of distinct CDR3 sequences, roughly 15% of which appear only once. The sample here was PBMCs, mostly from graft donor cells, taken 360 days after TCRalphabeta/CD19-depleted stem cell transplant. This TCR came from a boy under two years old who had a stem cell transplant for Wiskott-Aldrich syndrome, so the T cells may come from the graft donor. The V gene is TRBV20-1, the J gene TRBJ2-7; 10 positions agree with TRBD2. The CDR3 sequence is CSARDLSGRASYEQYF. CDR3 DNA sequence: TGCAGTGCTAGAGATCTCAGCGGGAGGGCCTCCTACGAGCAGTACTTC.